The 15 T cell receptor beta chains reported below all come from one sample, sequenced in a study of shared clonotypes between healthy human individuals. The repertoire was sequenced with immunoSEQ multiplex PCR; TCRdb's copy has only in-frame clones and lacks some. The table records 2 million to 2.5 million clones, roughly 95% of them present only once. Sequencing was performed on naive CD4+ T cells sorted from blood. Noted subset: CD45RA+ positively selected. These receptors all come from a man aged 18-30 years in good health.

This clone was observed a handful of times. This CDR3 is also generated by other DNA sequences in the sample. The chain is built from TRBV30 and TRBJ1-1; tentative D call: TRBD1 (5 bases). The CDR3 has 11 residues. V lost 5 bases to trimming and J lost 4 bases, with 8 bases between them. The V gene's germline CDR1 is GTSNPN and CDR2 SVGIG (reference sequence). CDR3 residues: CAWGAGTEAFF. CDR3 nucleotides: TGTGCCTGGGGGGCCGGCACTGAAGCTTTCTTT.

This chain joins TRBV7-2 and TRBJ2-7, with 10 bases aligning to TRBD2. V lost 5 bases, J lost 2 bases, and 3 bases stayed unmatched. This CDR3 has 14 amino acids. Per germline, CDR1 SGHTA and CDR2 FQGNSA. Here the CDR3 DNA reads TGTGCCAGCAGCGATACTAGCGGGACCTACGAGCAGTACTTC. Its translation is CASSDTSGTYEQYF.

The chain is built from TRBV30 and TRBJ1-4; no firm D call. The germline V and J ends were trimmed by 4 bases and 8 bases, with 14 bases remaining between them. This CDR3 spans 13 amino acids. Germline assignment: CDR1 GTSNPN and CDR2 SVGIG (reference sequence). The CDR3 spells CAWTPFFGEKLFF. For the CDR3, the DNA is TGTGCCTGGACCCCTTTCTTTGGGGAAAAACTGTTTTTT. Combining the CDR3 with reference TRBV30 and TRBJ1-4 gives the whole variable domain SQTIHQWPATLVQPVGSPLSLECTVEGTSNPNLYWYRQAAGRGLQLLFYSVGIGQISSEVPQNLSASRPQDRQFILSSKKLLLSDSGFYLCAWTPFFGEKLFFGSGTQLSVL.

V is TRBV6-5 and J is TRBJ1-1, with unresolved D. This CDR3 has 11 residues. Trimming removed 8 bases from V and 1 base from J, with 5 bases in between. Germline assignment: CDR1 MNHEY and CDR2 SVGAGI. The CDR3 coding sequence is TGTGCCAGCGGGTGGAACACTGAAGCTTTCTTT. This sequence encodes CASGWNTEAFF.

V usage is TRBV6-5 and J usage is TRBJ2-7; the match to TRBD2 covers 9 bases. J gave up 7 bases and V 4 bases, and 8 bases lay outside the gene matches. CDR3 length equals 14 residues. From germline, CDR1 is MNHEY and CDR2 SVGAGI. This chain's CDR3 is CASSSGTSILEQYF. The CDR3 region has the DNA TGTGCCAGCAGTTCCGGGACTAGCATTTTAGAGCAGTACTTC.

For this clone: The sample carries other DNA sequences with the same CDR3. The rearrangement uses TRBV7-2 and TRBJ2-5; 9 positions match TRBD2. With V trimmed by 4 bases and J by 2 bases, 2 bases remained unmatched. This CDR3 is 14 amino acids long. CDR1 SGHTA and CDR2 FQGNSA come from the germline V gene. The CDR3 DNA is TGTGCCAGCAGCTCTAGCGGGACTCAAGAGACCCAGTACTTC. This sequence encodes CASSSSGTQETQYF.

The chain links TRBV7-2 to TRBJ2-3; 13 nucleotides line up with TRBD2. V was clipped by 5 bases and J by 9 bases; unmatched bases: 5. The CDR3 loop spans 14 amino acids. The germline V gene encodes CDR1 SGHTA and CDR2 FQGNSA. CDR3 sequence (DNA): TGTGCCAGCAGCCCGGGGACTAGCGGGGAAACGCAGTATTTT. It specifies CASSPGTSGETQYF.

The rearrangement joins TRBV6-5 to TRBJ2-1; 9 bases fit TRBD1. The CDR3 spans 13 residues. Germline V lookup: CDR1 MNHEY, CDR2 SVGAGI. The V and J ends lost 6 bases and 5 bases, in that order; junction bases with no gene match: 2. CDR3 amino acids: CASRGQGDNEQFF. CDR3 nucleotide sequence: TGTGCCAGCAGGGGACAGGGAGACAATGAGCAGTTCTTC.

This clone came up once. CDR3 nucleotide sequence: TGTGCCAGCAGCCTAGGACTACTCTTCGACACAGATACGCAGTATTTT. This translates into CASSLGLLFDTDTQYF. The chain links TRBV7-9 to TRBJ2-3, with D maybe TRBD2 (6 bases). The CDR3 has 16 residues. The V gene lost 5 bases and the J gene lost 2 bases, with 17 bases spanning the gap. CDR1 and CDR2 (germline): SEHNR, FQNEAQ (reference sequence).

V is TRBV18 and J is TRBJ1-1; TRBD1 matches at 7 bases. CDR1 and CDR2 (germline): KGHSH, LQKENI. The CDR3 length is 16 residues. The V gene end was trimmed by 3 bases and the J gene end by 6 bases; junction bases not matched to a gene: 13. The CDR3 DNA is TGTGCCAGCTCACCCTCGGGACAGCGATTATCCTCTGAAGCTTTCTTT. It specifies CASSPSGQRLSSEAFF.

The chain recombines TRBV2 with TRBJ2-5; TRBD1 aligns across 9 bases. Trimming at V came to 8 bases and at J to 4 bases, leaving 14 bases not matched to a gene. Germline CDR1 and CDR2: SNHLY and FYNNEI. The CDR3 loop spans 16 amino acids. This CDR3 is CASPWKRQGVVETQYF. The CDR3 bases are TGTGCCAGCCCCTGGAAGCGACAGGGGGTTGTAGAGACCCAGTACTTC.

On this clone itself: Additional DNA sequences in this sample encode the identical CDR3. The rearrangement joins TRBV5-1 to TRBJ2-6; no clear D. The germline V and J ends were trimmed by 1 base and 0 bases, with 5 bases remaining between them. CDR3 length: 15 amino acids. Germline V lookup: CDR1 SGHRS, CDR2 YFSETQ. The CDR3 DNA sequence: TGCGCCAGCAGCTTGTCCAGCTCTGGGGCCAACGTCCTGACTTTC. This codes for CASSLSSSGANVLTF. The variable domain in full, completed from reference TRBV5-1 and TRBJ2-6, reads KAGVTQTPRYLIKTRGQQVTLSCSPISGHRSVSWYQQTPGQGLQFLFEYFSETQRNKGNFPGRFSGRQFSNSRSEMNVSTLELGDSALYLCASSLSSSGANVLTFGAGSRLTVL.

To note about this clone: This specimen includes other DNA sequences encoding the same CDR3. V gene TRBV18 combines with J gene TRBJ2-5; D gene ambiguous. The germline V gene has CDR1 KGHSH and CDR2 LQKENI. Trimming removed 3 bases at V and 2 bases at J, with 7 bases between. The CDR3 consists of 13 residues. The CDR3 protein is CASSPGFQETQYF. The CDR3 DNA reads as TGTGCCAGCTCACCCGGATTTCAAGAGACCCAGTACTTC.

The genes are TRBV15 and TRBJ2-6; possible D gene TRBD1, 6 bases. The CDR3 is made up of 17 amino acids. Germline V lookup: CDR1 LNHNV, CDR2 YYDKDF (reference sequence). V was cut by 2 bases and J by 0 bases, with 11 bases left in between. CDR3 protein: CATSRSRGISGANVLTF. The DNA of the CDR3 is TGTGCCACCAGCAGAAGCAGGGGTATCTCTGGGGCCAACGTCCTGACTTTC.

The rearrangement links TRBV7-2 to TRBJ1-2, with 7 bases matching TRBD1. From germline, CDR1 is SGHTA and CDR2 FQGNSA. The CDR3 contains 14 residues. V trimming: 5 bases; J trimming: 2 bases; junction bases outside the gene matches: 5. In DNA form, the CDR3 reads TGTGCCAGCAGCGCAACGACAGGGAACTATGGCTACACCTTC. This encodes CASSATTGNYGYTF.